Listed here are 9 T cell receptor beta chains from one sample, sequenced in a study of shared clonotypes between healthy human individuals. Clones were read by immunoSEQ multiplex PCR, and TCRdb kept only the in-frame ones, dropping some. The sample has some 690,000 clones, 90% seen once; the top ten hold 30% to 40%. Sequencing used memory CD8+ T cells from PBMCs. As to subset: CD45RO+ cells pooled with CCR7-negative TemRA cells. These receptors were taken from a man between 18 and 35 years old in good health. Some clones in this sample may be carry-over from other donors' samples.

The chain couples TRBV7-8 to TRBJ2-7; D remains unclear. This CDR3 comprises 16 residues. Trimming took off 1 base at V and 0 bases at J, with 13 bases between the two ends. Germline values: CDR1 SGHVS, CDR2 FQNEAQ. CDR3 coding DNA: TGTGCCAGCAGCTTAGTGACGGGTCTATCCTCCTACGAGCAGTACTTC. Amino acids: CASSLVTGLSSYEQYF.

The chain recombines TRBV4-3 with TRBJ2-2; D could derive from TRBD1 or TRBD2 (5 bases each). Germline CDR1 LGHNA, CDR2 YSLEER. Between the trimmed V and J ends, which lost 2 bases and 4 bases, there was a span of 17 bases. The CDR3 consists of 17 residues. CDR3 residues: CASSQLGLAVSTGELFF. The CDR3 DNA follows: TGCGCCAGCAGCCAATTGGGGCTAGCTGTTTCCACCGGGGAGCTGTTTTTT.

V gene TRBV9 combines with J gene TRBJ2-5, with D possibly TRBD1 on 6 matching bases. Germline V gene data show CDR1 as SGDLS and CDR2 as YYNGEE. Trimming took 0 bases from V and 6 from J, leaving 12 bases between them. The CDR3 consists of 14 residues. The CDR3, as DNA: TGTGCCAGCAGCGTAGTCGGGACAATGCAGACCCAGTACTTC. Protein: CASSVVGTMQTQYF.

V usage is TRBV27 and J usage is TRBJ1-1; maybe TRBD1 (5 bases). The CDR3 totals 13 residues. The V and J ends lost 3 bases and 7 bases respectively, with 12 bases between them. Germline V CDR1 and CDR2: MNHEY, SMNVEV (reference sequence). CDR3 coding DNA: TGTGCCAGCAGTTTTTCAGGGATGGATGAAGCTTTCTTT. Translating gives CASSFSGMDEAFF.

The rearrangement joins TRBV27 to TRBJ2-1; no firm D call. CDR1 and CDR2 (germline): MNHEY, SMNVEV (reference sequence). V shed 4 bases and J shed 2 bases, with 12 bases lying between them. The CDR3 is 15 residues long. CDR3 nucleotide sequence: TGTGCCAGCAGTTCGACGCCCCCGGCCTACAATGAGCAGTTCTTC. This gives the protein CASSSTPPAYNEQFF.

A remark on this clone: Its ends do not fully match the called genes, so a read error is possible. The same CDR3 also results from other DNA sequences found in this sample. The chain uses TRBV7-9 and TRBJ1-2; TRBD1 agrees at 8 bases. This CDR3 contains 16 residues. Germline CDR1 and CDR2: SEHNR and FQNEAQ (reference sequence). CDR3 bases: TGTGCCAGCAGCTTATCAGACAGGGGAGTCAACTATGGCTATACCTTC. Amino acids: CASSLSDRGVNYGYTF.

This clone was seen a single time. This chain connects TRBV9 to TRBJ2-1; 7 nucleotides line up with TRBD1. V lost 4 bases and J lost 1; bases outside the gene matches: 8. CDR3 length: 16 residues. Germline values: CDR1 SGDLS, CDR2 YYNGEE. CDR3 loop: CASSYRAGGSYNEQFF. The CDR3 nucleotides read TGTGCCAGCAGCTACAGGGCAGGGGGATCCTACAATGAGCAGTTCTTC.

The chain uses TRBV27 and TRBJ1-4; maybe TRBD1 (5 bases). The CDR3 consists of 15 residues. The germline V and J ends were trimmed by 8 bases and 0 bases, with 13 bases remaining between them. Germline CDR1 is MNHEY and CDR2 is SMNVEV (reference sequence). The CDR3 sequence: CASGWSGATNEKLFF. The CDR3 nucleotides are TGTGCCAGCGGGTGGTCGGGGGCAACTAATGAAAAACTGTTTTTT.

The rearrangement uses TRBV28 and TRBJ2-1; 8 positions match TRBD1. Germline CDR1 MDHEN, CDR2 SYDVKM. CDR3 length: 13 residues. After removal of 5 bases from V and 9 bases from J, the junction contained 6 bases not matched to a gene. This CDR3 reads CASSPPTGVEQFF. The CDR3 DNA follows: TGTGCCAGCAGTCCCCCGACAGGGGTTGAGCAGTTCTTC. The variable domain in full, with the rest retrieved from reference TRBV28 and TRBJ2-1, is DVKVTQSSRYLVKRTGEKVFLECVQDMDHENMFWYRQDPGLGLRLIYFSYDVKMKEKGDIPEGYSVSREKKERFSLILESASTNQTSMYLCASSPPTGVEQFFGPGTRLTVL.